Below, 25 T cell receptor beta chains from the same sample are listed, as sequenced in a study of cytomegalovirus exposure and HLA in healthy donors. 13 Jbeta primers and 60 Vbeta primers were used for the PCR. Method: immunoSEQ multiplex PCR; TCRdb's copy keeps in-frame clones and lacks some. The data show over 75,000 clones, around 74% seen once. The sequenced sample consisted of PBMCs. All receptors derive from a man aged 35 to 55 in good health and CMV-seropositive.

The chain combines TRBV13 with TRBJ1-2, with D tentatively TRBD1 (5 bases). This CDR3 contains 12 residues. Trimming cost V 5 bases and J 7 bases, with 11 bases left between them. From germline, CDR1 is PRHDT and CDR2 FYEKMQ (reference sequence). CDR3 sequence: CASSQDGGGYTF. CDR3 nucleotides: TGTGCCAGCAGCCAAGACGGGGGTGGCTACACCTTC.

The chain carries TRBV14 and TRBJ1-2; D unclear. This CDR3 spans 14 amino acids. Trimming pared 0 bases from V and 7 bases from J, leaving 12 bases between. From germline, CDR1 is SGHDN and CDR2 FVKESK. The CDR3 nucleotides are TGTGCCAGCAGCCAAGAGTGGGCAGTTTCTGGCTACACCTTC. It encodes CASSQEWAVSGYTF.

V gene TRBV6-1 combines with J gene TRBJ2-7, with D possibly being TRBD2 (5 bases). The V gene's germline CDR1 is MNHNS and CDR2 SASEGT. V was clipped by 0 bases and J by 4 bases, with 22 bases between them. The CDR3 loop spans 18 amino acids. The CDR3 here is CASSEAGRGRAVRYEQYF. The CDR3 DNA follows: TGTGCCAGCAGTGAAGCAGGCAGAGGGAGAGCCGTCCGTTACGAGCAGTACTTC.

The chain is built from TRBV6-5 and TRBJ1-3; 8 bases line up with TRBD1. Trimming at V came to 0 bases and at J to 2 bases, leaving 3 bases not matched to a gene. Per germline, CDR1 MNHEY and CDR2 SVGAGI. This CDR3 has 16 amino acids. The CDR3 DNA sequence: TGTGCCAGCAGTTACTCGATGACAGGGGCTGGAAACACCATATATTTT. As protein: CASSYSMTGAGNTIYF.

The chain recombines TRBV6-5 with TRBJ2-7; TRBD1 agrees at 7 bases. V shed 8 bases and J 0 bases; nucleotides not matched to a gene: 7. The CDR3 has 14 amino acids. Germline CDR1 reads MNHEY; CDR2 reads SVGAGI. The CDR3 DNA follows: TGTGCCAGCGCAATGGCAGGGGGCTCCTACGAGCAGTACTTC. This sequence encodes CASAMAGGSYEQYF.

The rearrangement joins TRBV29-1 to TRBJ1-1; maybe TRBD1 (6 bases). V shed 3 bases and J shed 3 bases, with 14 bases lying between them. CDR1 is SQVTM and CDR2 is ANQGSEA in the germline V gene. The CDR3 has 14 amino acids. The CDR3 bases are TGCAGCGTTGACGGGGGGCTAAGGGACACTGAAGCTTTCTTT. Translated: CSVDGGLRDTEAFF.

V usage is TRBV6-6 and J usage is TRBJ1-1; maybe TRBD1 (5 bases). Germline V CDR1 and CDR2: MNHNY, SVGAGI (reference sequence). Trimming shortened V by 2 bases and J by 4 bases, and 11 bases separated the two germline ends. The length of the CDR3 is 14 residues. CDR3 loop: CASSYGGGGTEAFF. For the CDR3, the DNA is TGTGCCAGCAGTTACGGCGGGGGGGGCACTGAAGCTTTCTTT.

The chain couples TRBV6-6 to TRBJ2-7; D perhaps matches TRBD1 (6 bases). The CDR3 consists of 13 residues. V lost 6 bases to trimming and J lost 7 bases, with 16 bases between them. In germline, CDR1 is MNHNY, CDR2 SVGAGI (reference sequence). CDR3 in DNA: TGTGCCAGCAGGGGGACACAACTGGGAGAGCAGTACTTC. It is translated as CASRGTQLGEQYF.

V usage is TRBV4-1 and J usage is TRBJ2-5; TRBD1 aligns across 8 bases. There are 16 residues in the CDR3. Germline V CDR1 and CDR2: MGHRA, YSYEKL. V trimming: 0 bases; J trimming: 5 bases; junction bases outside the gene matches: 8. Here the CDR3 DNA reads TGCGCCAGCAGCCAAGAGGGACAGGAGGCGCAGGAGACCCAGTACTTC. It encodes CASSQEGQEAQETQYF.

The chain uses TRBV4-1 and TRBJ2-2; TRBD2 matches at 8 bases. Germline V gene lookup returns CDR1 MGHRA and CDR2 YSYEKL. The V and J ends lost 0 bases and 4 bases, in that order; junction bases with no gene match: 10. This CDR3 is 18 amino acids long. CDR3 in amino acids: CASSQDLPRGDGTGELFF. CDR3 in DNA: TGCGCCAGCAGCCAAGATCTCCCGCGGGGGGATGGCACCGGGGAGCTGTTTTTT.

This chain joins TRBV28 and TRBJ1-2; 8 bases match TRBD1. Germline CDR1 is MDHEN and CDR2 is SYDVKM. J gave up 8 bases and V 2 bases, and 4 bases lay outside the gene matches. The CDR3 runs 13 residues. The CDR3 sequence is CASSLRRGRGYTF. In DNA, the CDR3 is TGTGCCAGCAGTTTACGCAGGGGGCGAGGCTACACCTTC.

Details on this clone: The junction shows a germline mismatch at one end, possibly a read error. The chain uses TRBV5-4 and TRBJ1-5; D ambiguous. The CDR3 runs to 15 residues. From germline, CDR1 is SGHNT and CDR2 YYREEE (reference sequence). The CDR3, as DNA: TGCGCCAGCAGCCAAGAGTCGGCGGGAAATCAGCCCCAGCATTTT. It is translated as CASSQESAGNQPQHF. The complete variable domain, with remaining parts taken from reference TRBV5-4 and TRBJ1-5, reads ETGVTQSPTHLIKTRGQQVTLRCSSQSGHNTVSWYQQALGQGPQFIFQYYREEENGRGNFPPRFSGLQFPNYSSELNVNALELDDSALYLCASSQESAGNQPQHFGDGTRLSIL.

This chain uses TRBV10-3 with TRBJ1-6; TRBD1 is a possible D gene (5 bases). CDR3 length: 14 amino acids. V lost 2 bases and J 9 bases, leaving 11 bases between the germline ends. Germline V gene lookup returns CDR1 ENHRY and CDR2 SYGVKD. The CDR3 DNA follows: TGTGCCATCAGTGAGAAACAGGTATCTTCACCCCTCCACTTT. This encodes CAISEKQVSSPLHF.

This chain links TRBV7-6 with TRBJ2-3; D call uncertain. Between the trimmed V and J ends, which lost 6 bases and 2 bases, there was a span of 12 bases. The CDR3 runs 14 residues. Per the germline V gene, CDR1 is SGHVS and CDR2 is FNYEAQ. In DNA, the CDR3 is TGTGCCAGCAGGTTCCGTACACACACAGATACGCAGTATTTT. This encodes CASRFRTHTDTQYF.

This clone occurred many times. The sample has other DNA sequences that encode this CDR3 too. The J gene is TRBJ2-1, the V gene TRBV10-3; TRBD1 might be the D (6 bases). Trimming shortened V by 4 bases and J by 5 bases, and 9 bases separated the two germline ends. This CDR3 is 13 amino acids long. Germline V gene sequence: CDR1 ENHRY, CDR2 SYGVKD. The CDR3 loop is CAISANRDNEQFF. The CDR3 region has the DNA TGTGCCATCAGTGCGAACAGGGACAATGAGCAGTTCTTC.

The rearrangement uses TRBV5-4 and TRBJ1-2, with TRBD1 as a possible D gene (5 bases). The CDR3 is 14 amino acids. Trimming pared 2 bases from V and 0 bases from J, leaving 8 bases between. Germline assignment: CDR1 SGHNT and CDR2 YYREEE (reference sequence). The CDR3 reads CASSFRGSNYGYTF. The CDR3 DNA reads TGTGCCAGCAGCTTTAGGGGTTCTAACTATGGCTACACCTTC.

In DNA form, the CDR3 reads TGTGCCAGCAGTGTTGGGCGGGCCAGGAACACTGAAGCTTTCTTT. This encodes CASSVGRARNTEAFF. The chain couples TRBV6-1 to TRBJ1-1; D gene ambiguous. V lost 4 bases, J lost 1 base, and 13 bases lay in between. Germline V gives CDR1 MNHNS, CDR2 SASEGT. CDR3 length: 15 residues.

This chain uses TRBV15 with TRBJ1-1; the match to TRBD1 covers 7 bases. Germline V gene data show CDR1 as LNHNV and CDR2 as YYDKDF (reference sequence). CDR3 size: 14 residues. Trimming took 6 bases from V and 5 from J; bases not matched to a gene: 9. The CDR3 DNA reads as TGTGCCACCAGAGGGGGACAGCGAACAACTGAAGCTTTCTTT. Translating it yields CATRGGQRTTEAFF.

The chain carries TRBV6-5 and TRBJ1-6; D is unclear. Looked up from germline, CDR1 is MNHEY and CDR2 is SVGAGI. V was shortened by 0 bases and J by 7 bases, with 10 bases between the two germline ends. CDR3 length equals 15 residues. The CDR3 DNA reads as TGTGCCAGCAGTTACTCGTGGGGAGGCAATTCACCCCTCCACTTT. Amino acids: CASSYSWGGNSPLHF.

The chain links TRBV27 to TRBJ2-7; D might be TRBD1 (6 bases). This CDR3 is 14 amino acids long. Germline lookup yields CDR1 MNHEY and CDR2 SMNVEV (reference sequence). Trimming took off 5 bases at V and 0 bases at J, with 11 bases between the two ends. In nucleotides, the CDR3 is TGTGCCAGCAGTCCACACAGGGACTCCTACGAGCAGTACTTC. Protein product: CASSPHRDSYEQYF.

The V call is TRBV6-1, the J call TRBJ1-2; 7 nucleotides align to TRBD1. The CDR3 has 13 amino acids. Per germline, CDR1 MNHNS and CDR2 SASEGT. V shed 6 bases, J shed 2 bases, and the junction held 3 bases outside the gene matches. CDR3 in amino acids: CASRRQGNYGYTF. In nucleotides, the CDR3 is TGTGCCAGCAGGAGACAGGGAAACTATGGCTACACCTTC.

The J gene is TRBJ2-7, the V gene TRBV13; 9 bases are a match to TRBD1. CDR1 is PRHDT, CDR2 FYEKMQ, per germline (reference sequence). The CDR3 runs to 14 residues. Trimming at V came to 3 bases and at J to 4 bases, leaving 4 bases not matched to a gene. The CDR3 loop is CASSFGTGSYEQYF. As DNA, the CDR3 is TGTGCCAGCAGCTTCGGGACAGGGTCTTACGAGCAGTACTTC.

J is TRBJ1-1 and V is TRBV5-8; perhaps TRBD1 as D (6 bases). CDR3 size: 14 residues. V was clipped by 1 base and J by 3 bases, with 10 bases between them. Germline CDR1 and CDR2: SGHTS and YDEGEE. CDR3 in DNA: TGTGCCAGCAGCTTGACGCAGGGGTACACTGAAGCTTTCTTT. Its translation is CASSLTQGYTEAFF.

The chain has TRBV5-8 and TRBJ1-2; D remains ambiguous. Trimming stripped 0 bases from V and 4 bases from J, with 7 bases between. The CDR3 totals 13 residues. Looked up from germline, CDR1 is SGHTS and CDR2 is YDEGEE. The CDR3 spells CASSLASPYGYTF. The CDR3 bases are TGTGCCAGCAGCTTGGCTAGCCCCTATGGCTACACCTTC.

V usage is TRBV9 and J usage is TRBJ1-2; 8 bases map to TRBD1. From germline, CDR1 is SGDLS and CDR2 YYNGEE. This CDR3 contains 14 residues. With V trimmed by 4 bases and J by 9 bases, 11 bases remained unmatched. The CDR3 sequence is CASSLRAGGVSYTF. In DNA, the CDR3 is TGTGCCAGCAGCCTGCGGGCAGGGGGCGTAAGCTACACCTTC.